The rows below give T cell receptor beta chains drawn from one sample of a study of siplizumab effects on memory and regulatory T cells. TCRdb keeps only in-frame clones here, not all; method: immunoSEQ multiplex PCR. This sample carries 90,000 to 95,000 clones, under 95% of them seen once, and the ten largest clones take roughly 7.1%. The source material was CD8+ T cells sorted from blood. The receptors stem from a human donor in good health. Each CDR3 is given with its conserved first and last residue. Each record gives: V gene, CDR3 protein.

TRBV21-1 | CASSKHLYGYTF
TRBV27 | CASSAYGTSGETQYF
TRBV12-5 | CASGDYEQYF
TRBV7-9 | CASSPPQGALGGYTF
TRBV9 | CASSVEGNTEAFF
TRBV2 | CASTSWTSGNNEQFF
TRBV10-3 | CAISLVGTEAFF
TRBV19 | CASSTWTGPGTDTQYF
TRBV4-1 | CASSQGVDTEAFF
TRBV29-1 | CSVELAKRETQYF
TRBV27 | CASSELGLADEQYF
TRBV6-5 | CASSSGQGSQPQHF